This paragraph reports one T cell receptor (beta chain). CDR1 is MNHEY and CDR2 is SVGAGI in the germline V gene. This CDR3 has 15 amino acids. J lost 3 bases, V lost 2 bases, and 4 bases had no gene match. Sequencing was performed with immunoSEQ multiplex PCR; in TCRdb, only in-frame clones are kept and a portion is missing. The sample holds almost 35,000 clones; roughly 90% are singletons and the top ten take 4% to 5%. The entry originates in a study of T cell changes during pregnancy in multiple sclerosis. The source is a female donor in good health, enrolled as a control in a pregnancy study. J is TRBJ2-1 and V is TRBV6-5, with 7 bases lining up with TRBD2. The sample in question was peripheral blood, obtained in the second trimester of pregnancy. In nucleotides, the CDR3 is TGTGCCAGCAGTTACGAGGGGAGGGGCTACAATGAGCAGTTCTTC. Translation gives CASSYEGRGYNEQFF.